A selection of T cell receptor beta chains follows, all from one sample in a study of blood T cell repertoires in COVID-19. Sequencing was performed with immunoSEQ multiplex PCR; in TCRdb, only in-frame clones are kept and a portion is missing. The table shows 180,000 or so clones, with over 75% occurring only once. Sequencing used peripheral blood. These TCRs come from a man aged 45 to 65 who had recovered from COVID-19. Each CDR3 is given with its conserved first and last residue. Each record gives: clone size, V gene, D gene, J gene, CDR3 protein, CDR3 DNA. A D gene is named only where the DNA matches it firmly. The size of a clone is reported for some rows only, either as once, few or many, or as a class for expanded clones.

abundance: -; v_gene: TRBV5-6; d_gene: -; j_gene: TRBJ1-2; CDR3aa: CASSVAEGGSSYGYTF; CDR3nt: TGTGCCAGCAGCGTGGCCGAAGGGGGAAGTAGCTATGGCTACACCTTC
abundance: -; v_gene: TRBV7-2; d_gene: -; j_gene: TRBJ2-7; CDR3aa: CASTTKRGGSSYEQYF; CDR3nt: TGTGCCAGCACGACTAAGAGGGGGGGCTCCTCCTACGAGCAGTACTTC
abundance: -; v_gene: TRBV10-3; d_gene: -; j_gene: TRBJ2-7; CDR3aa: CAISYQAFSYEQYF; CDR3nt: TGTGCCATCTCCTATCAAGCGTTTTCCTACGAGCAGTACTTC
abundance: -; v_gene: TRBV5-4; d_gene: TRBD2; j_gene: TRBJ2-7; CDR3aa: CASSPPRLAGSVEQYF; CDR3nt: TGTGCCAGCAGCCCGCCGCGACTAGCGGGGTCGGTCGAGCAGTACTTC
abundance: few; v_gene: TRBV11-2; d_gene: TRBD2; j_gene: TRBJ2-7; CDR3aa: CASSLARGGYEQYF; CDR3nt: TGTGCCAGCAGCCTCGCTCGGGGGGGCTACGAGCAGTACTTC
abundance: -; v_gene: TRBV4-2; d_gene: TRBD1; j_gene: TRBJ1-6; CDR3aa: CASSPPDRGISPLHF; CDR3nt: TGTGCCAGCAGCCCCCCGGACAGGGGAATATCACCCCTCCACTTT
abundance: -; v_gene: TRBV7-2; d_gene: TRBD2; j_gene: TRBJ2-1; CDR3aa: CASSSSGFSYNEQFF; CDR3nt: TGTGCCAGCAGCTCTAGCGGGTTCTCCTACAATGAGCAGTTCTTC
abundance: -; v_gene: TRBV4-1; d_gene: TRBD1; j_gene: TRBJ1-3; CDR3aa: CASSQRQGIGNTIYF; CDR3nt: TGCGCCAGCAGCCAGAGACAGGGAATCGGAAACACCATATATTTT
abundance: few; v_gene: TRBV7-3; d_gene: TRBD2; j_gene: TRBJ2-1; CDR3aa: CASSSSSGGYNEQFF; CDR3nt: TGTGCCAGCAGCTCCTCAAGCGGGGGCTACAATGAGCAGTTCTTC
abundance: -; v_gene: TRBV25-1; d_gene: -; j_gene: TRBJ1-3; CDR3aa: CASSEPLLSGNTIYF; CDR3nt: TGTGCCAGCAGTGAACCCTTACTCTCTGGAAACACCATATATTTT
abundance: -; v_gene: TRBV28; d_gene: -; j_gene: TRBJ2-7; CDR3aa: CASSSDTVRYEQYF; CDR3nt: TGTGCCAGCAGTTCGGACACAGTAAGGTACGAGCAGTACTTC
abundance: -; v_gene: TRBV28; d_gene: TRBD2; j_gene: TRBJ2-7; CDR3aa: CASSLPTSGNKKQYF; CDR3nt: TGTGCCAGCAGTTTACCCACTAGCGGGAACAAAAAGCAGTACTTC
abundance: -; v_gene: TRBV4-2; d_gene: TRBD2; j_gene: TRBJ2-3; CDR3aa: CASSQQTSGRTDTQYF; CDR3nt: TGTGCCAGCAGCCAACAGACTAGCGGGAGGACAGATACGCAGTATTTT
abundance: -; v_gene: TRBV20-1; d_gene: TRBD1; j_gene: TRBJ2-2; CDR3aa: CSASNSHGTGGFLNTGELFF; CDR3nt: TGCAGTGCTAGTAATAGCCATGGGACAGGGGGGTTCCTGAACACCGGGGAGCTGTTTTTT
abundance: -; v_gene: TRBV5-6; d_gene: TRBD1; j_gene: TRBJ2-5; CDR3aa: CASSGGQGRGETQYF; CDR3nt: TGTGCCAGCAGCGGGGGACAGGGGCGAGGGGAGACCCAGTACTTC
abundance: -; v_gene: TRBV30; d_gene: -; j_gene: TRBJ2-7; CDR3aa: CAWIKQGSYEQYF; CDR3nt: TGTGCCTGGATTAAGCAGGGATCCTACGAGCAGTACTTC
abundance: -; v_gene: TRBV9; d_gene: TRBD2; j_gene: TRBJ2-1; CDR3aa: CASSVALEASGDNEQFF; CDR3nt: TGTGCCAGCAGCGTAGCGCTCGAGGCTAGCGGGGACAATGAGCAGTTCTTC
abundance: once; v_gene: TRBV27; d_gene: -; j_gene: TRBJ1-5; CDR3aa: CASRVLGAGSNQPQHF; CDR3nt: TGTGCCAGCAGGGTCCTGGGCGCAGGTAGCAATCAGCCCCAGCATTTT
abundance: -; v_gene: TRBV7-2; d_gene: -; j_gene: TRBJ2-7; CDR3aa: CASSSLSVAESYEQYF; CDR3nt: TGTGCCAGCAGCTCGCTATCGGTAGCGGAGTCGTACGAGCAGTACTTC
abundance: -; v_gene: TRBV10-1; d_gene: -; j_gene: TRBJ1-6; CDR3aa: CASSEVTGIDSGPSPLHF; CDR3nt: TGCGCCAGCAGTGAGGTCACAGGGATAGATTCTGGCCCTTCACCCCTCCACTTT
abundance: -; v_gene: TRBV7-2; d_gene: -; j_gene: TRBJ1-5; CDR3aa: CASSNGGWEPQHF; CDR3nt: TGTGCCAGCAGCAACGGGGGTTGGGAGCCCCAGCATTTT
abundance: -; v_gene: TRBV5-6; d_gene: -; j_gene: TRBJ2-7; CDR3aa: CASSGGGLLYEQYF; CDR3nt: TGTGCCAGCAGCGGGGGAGGCCTCCTCTACGAGCAGTACTTC
abundance: -; v_gene: TRBV2; d_gene: -; j_gene: TRBJ1-6; CDR3aa: CASREAPYLLHF; CDR3nt: TGTGCCAGCAGAGAAGCGCCCTATCTCCTCCACTTT
abundance: once; v_gene: TRBV29-1; d_gene: TRBD2; j_gene: TRBJ2-5; CDR3aa: CSGLGRLAVQETQYF; CDR3nt: TGCAGCGGCCTGGGGCGACTAGCAGTCCAAGAGACCCAGTACTTC
abundance: -; v_gene: TRBV11-2; d_gene: TRBD1; j_gene: TRBJ1-6; CDR3aa: CASSLDQGVSYNSPLHF; CDR3nt: TGTGCCAGCAGCTTAGATCAGGGGGTCTCCTATAATTCACCCCTCCACTTT
abundance: -; v_gene: TRBV15; d_gene: TRBD1; j_gene: TRBJ1-1; CDR3aa: CATSRVNRGTEAFF; CDR3nt: TGTGCCACCAGCAGAGTAAACAGGGGCACTGAAGCTTTCTTT
abundance: once; v_gene: TRBV7-2; d_gene: -; j_gene: TRBJ1-2; CDR3aa: CASSLSAQLYGYTF; CDR3nt: TGTGCCAGCAGCTTATCGGCACAGCTCTATGGCTACACCTTC
abundance: -; v_gene: TRBV6-5; d_gene: TRBD1; j_gene: TRBJ2-5; CDR3aa: CASSYWDRVETQYF; CDR3nt: TGTGCCAGCAGTTACTGGGACAGGGTAGAGACCCAGTACTTC
abundance: -; v_gene: TRBV15; d_gene: -; j_gene: TRBJ2-7; CDR3aa: CATSRVGGQNYEQYF; CDR3nt: TGTGCCACCAGCAGAGTCGGCGGCCAAAACTACGAGCAGTACTTC
abundance: -; v_gene: TRBV2; d_gene: -; j_gene: TRBJ2-7; CDR3aa: CASSEQEYEQYF; CDR3nt: TGTGCCAGCAGTGAACAGGAATACGAGCAGTACTTC
abundance: -; v_gene: TRBV19; d_gene: TRBD2; j_gene: TRBJ2-1; CDR3aa: CASKISGRGYNEQFF; CDR3nt: TGTGCCAGTAAGATAAGCGGGAGGGGTTACAATGAGCAGTTCTTC
abundance: few; v_gene: TRBV5-4; d_gene: TRBD1; j_gene: TRBJ2-7; CDR3aa: CASSPGQASYEQYF; CDR3nt: TGTGCCAGCAGCCCTGGACAGGCGTCCTACGAGCAGTACTTC
abundance: -; v_gene: TRBV10-3; d_gene: TRBD1; j_gene: TRBJ1-2; CDR3aa: CATSGTGQAGNGYTF; CDR3nt: TGTGCCACCTCCGGGACAGGACAAGCGGGGAACGGCTACACCTTC
abundance: -; v_gene: TRBV19; d_gene: TRBD1; j_gene: TRBJ2-7; CDR3aa: CASSNRDRGHEQYF; CDR3nt: TGTGCCAGTAGTAACCGGGACAGGGGCCACGAGCAGTACTTC
abundance: -; v_gene: TRBV30; d_gene: -; j_gene: TRBJ1-5; CDR3aa: CAWSPLRSQPQHF; CDR3nt: TGTGCCTGGAGCCCTCTGAGGAGTCAGCCCCAGCATTTT
abundance: -; v_gene: TRBV19; d_gene: TRBD2; j_gene: TRBJ2-7; CDR3aa: CASSPRIGPGGTTYEQYF; CDR3nt: TGTGCCAGTAGCCCAAGAATAGGACCGGGAGGCACAACCTACGAGCAGTACTTC
abundance: once; v_gene: TRBV28; d_gene: -; j_gene: TRBJ1-2; CDR3aa: CASSFTGFELYGYTF; CDR3nt: TGTGCCAGCAGTTTTACAGGGTTTGAGCTATATGGCTACACCTTC
abundance: few; v_gene: TRBV19; d_gene: TRBD2; j_gene: TRBJ2-1; CDR3aa: CASSVSGSSYNEQFF; CDR3nt: TGTGCCAGTAGTGTTAGCGGGAGCTCCTACAATGAGCAGTTCTTC
abundance: once; v_gene: TRBV27; d_gene: TRBD1; j_gene: TRBJ1-6; CDR3aa: CASAEIGQGNSPLHF; CDR3nt: TGTGCCAGCGCTGAAATTGGACAGGGGAATTCACCCCTCCACTTT
abundance: -; v_gene: TRBV3-1/TRBV3-2; d_gene: -; j_gene: TRBJ2-5; CDR3aa: CASSQGQLGETQYF; CDR3nt: TGTGCCAGCAGCCAAGGACAACTAGGGGAGACCCAGTACTTC
abundance: -; v_gene: TRBV10-3; d_gene: -; j_gene: TRBJ1-2; CDR3aa: CAISRQAGDYGYTF; CDR3nt: TGTGCCATCAGCAGACAGGCGGGGGACTATGGCTACACCTTC
abundance: -; v_gene: TRBV11-2; d_gene: TRBD1; j_gene: TRBJ1-1; CDR3aa: CASSLVRDRGAYTEAFF; CDR3nt: TGTGCCAGCAGCTTAGTGAGGGACAGGGGTGCATACACTGAAGCTTTCTTT
abundance: -; v_gene: TRBV5-8; d_gene: TRBD2; j_gene: TRBJ2-3; CDR3aa: CASSHSGSPDTQYF; CDR3nt: TGTGCCAGCAGTCACAGCGGGAGTCCAGATACGCAGTATTTT
abundance: -; v_gene: TRBV29-1; d_gene: -; j_gene: TRBJ1-5; CDR3aa: CSVLIGVLGQPQHF; CDR3nt: TGCAGCGTTCTTATCGGGGTTTTAGGTCAGCCCCAGCATTTT
abundance: -; v_gene: TRBV18; d_gene: -; j_gene: TRBJ2-3; CDR3aa: CASSRGQNTDTQYF; CDR3nt: TGTGCCAGCTCACGCGGACAGAACACAGATACGCAGTATTTT
abundance: -; v_gene: TRBV28; d_gene: -; j_gene: TRBJ2-7; CDR3aa: CASSFEGGEGGYEQYF; CDR3nt: TGTGCCAGCAGTTTTGAGGGGGGGGAAGGTGGCTACGAGCAGTACTTC
abundance: -; v_gene: TRBV27; d_gene: -; j_gene: TRBJ2-7; CDR3aa: CASSLSPPGYEQYF; CDR3nt: TGTGCCAGCAGTTTATCTCCCCCGGGCTACGAGCAGTACTTC
abundance: -; v_gene: TRBV6-4; d_gene: -; j_gene: TRBJ1-4; CDR3aa: CAGCRPEGGELFF; CDR3nt: TGTGCCGGATGTCGCCCCGAGGGGGGGGAACTGTTTTTT
abundance: -; v_gene: TRBV7-2; d_gene: -; j_gene: TRBJ1-2; CDR3aa: CASTWPGHSNYGYTF; CDR3nt: TGTGCCAGCACCTGGCCCGGACATTCTAACTATGGCTACACCTTC
abundance: -; v_gene: TRBV7-2; d_gene: -; j_gene: TRBJ1-2; CDR3aa: CASSLAPSPANYGYTF; CDR3nt: TGTGCCAGCAGCTTAGCCCCTTCTCCGGCTAACTATGGCTACACCTTC